This T cell receptor beta chain was documented in a study of molecular identifiers for immune sequencing clone quantification. Germline V gene sequence: CDR1 MDHEN, CDR2 SYDVKM. The CDR3 extends over 15 amino acids. The junction had 5 bases not matched to a gene; V was cut back by 5 bases and J by 4 bases. This clonotype was seen repeatedly, ten times or more. TCRdb reprocessed the PCR reads via MiXCR and lists one record per CDR3 protein. The table has 50,000 to 70,000 distinct CDR3 sequences, approximately 17% seen once; the top ten hold about 1.6%. Sequenced: naive CD8+ T cells from blood, with Jurkat cell RNA spiked in. Documented subset: FACS-sorted CD8+CD4-CCR7+CD45RA+ naive T cells. The rearrangement joins TRBV28 to TRBJ2-3; TRBD1 matches 11 bases. The origin of this receptor is a human donor in good health. Some libraries in this study had Jurkat cell RNA spiked in. The chain's CDR3 is CASSPGQGAPDTQYF. The CDR3 nucleotides are TGTGCCAGCAGTCCCGGACAGGGGGCCCCAGATACGCAGTATTTT.